This TCR beta chain was profiled in a study of T cells in Graves' hyperthyroidism and ophthalmopathy. Patients aged 18 to 65 had newly diagnosed hyperthyroidism that had lasted under 2 months. Fresh peripheral blood, around 11 ml of it, supplied the PBMCs. Germline CDR1 MDHEN, CDR2 SYDVKM. CDR3 length: 14 amino acids. TCR beta CDR3 sequences were amplified from RNA transcripts. TCR CDR3 underwent first-round RT-PCR with the HTBI primer set. Each CDR3 protein gets one entry after TCRdb re-called the multiplex PCR reads with MiXCR. Counted here are around 500,000 distinct CDR3 sequences, around 13% occurring once; the ten biggest clones make up approximately 15%.

The sample comprised blood. The chain uses TRBV28 and TRBJ2-1; 7 bases are a match to TRBD2. This sequence originates from a middle-aged woman with Graves' hyperthyroidism. CDR3 protein: CVVGGSLVYNEQFF. The CDR3, as DNA: TGTGTCGTGGGGGGGAGCCTAGTTTACAATGAGCAGTTCTTC.